The T cell receptor (beta chain) described here comes from a study of metastatic and nonmetastatic thyroid tumors (dated by TCRdb to the early 2020s). For the wider study: For patients with malignant and with benign thyroid disease, the researchers compared repertoires between peripheral blood samples and tumor or nodule tissue samples.

None of the patients had been given any treatment before thyroid surgery. Using T-cell receptor beta sequencing, the study looked back at clinical samples from patients collected from the early 2010s to the late 2010s. Overall results and qualifications from the work: TCR beta diversity was reported as significantly higher in malignant tumors than in benign nodules, in both blood and tumor samples.

Of note for this clone: Its recognized antigen is unknown. This may arise from a read error, as a much more abundant clone is one base away.

Receptor libraries were prepared by PCR. Sequencing relied on an Illumina HiSeq 4000. The TCR beta-chain CDR3 region of each patient was profiled by high-throughput sequencing. The original pipeline was this. Drawing on CDR3 differences between clinicopathological groups, the researchers built a classifier meant to tell apart patients with distant-metastatic papillary thyroid cancer. The Shannon index was used to assess repertoire diversity, and the Morisita-Horn index was used to assess tumor-blood repertoire similarity. TCRdb applied fastp at Q25 and MiXCR to the public reads, then kept only in-frame beta chains. Here the V and J calls rest on TCRdb's processing, not on the authors' analysis. The sample has 30,000 or so clones on record, 25% to 30% of them singletons. The ten largest account for approximately 8% of the sample. CDR1 SGHNT and CDR2 YYREEE are derived from the germline V gene (reference sequence). The CDR3 measures 14 amino acids from cysteine to phenylalanine. The DNA shown is the 42-base CDR3, in frame from base 1.

This clonotype was sampled from a female donor with papillary thyroid cancer or a benign thyroid nodule (not recorded which). Some clones in this sample may be carry-over from other donors' samples. The source material was blood. The chain links TRBV5-4 with TRBJ2-5; 7 of the junction bases match TRBD1. At the DNA level, the sequence is TGTGCCAGCAGCACCGGACAGGAACAAGATACCCAGTACTTC. Its protein reads: CASSTGQEQDTQYF.